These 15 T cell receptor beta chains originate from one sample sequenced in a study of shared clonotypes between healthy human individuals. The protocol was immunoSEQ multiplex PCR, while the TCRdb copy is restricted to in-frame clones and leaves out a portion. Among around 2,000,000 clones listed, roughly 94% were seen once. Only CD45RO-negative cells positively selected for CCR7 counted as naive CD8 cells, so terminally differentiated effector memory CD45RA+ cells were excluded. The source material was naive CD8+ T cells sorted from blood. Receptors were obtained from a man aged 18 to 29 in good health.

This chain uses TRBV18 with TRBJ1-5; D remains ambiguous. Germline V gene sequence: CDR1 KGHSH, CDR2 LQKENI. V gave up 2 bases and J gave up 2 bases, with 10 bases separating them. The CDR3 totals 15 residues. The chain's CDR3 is CASSPSGSRNQPQHF. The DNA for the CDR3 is TGTGCCAGCTCACCATCAGGATCGCGCAATCAGCCCCAGCATTTT. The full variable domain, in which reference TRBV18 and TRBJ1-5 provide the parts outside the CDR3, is NAGVMQNPRHLVRRRGQEARLRCSPMKGHSHVYWYRQLPEEGLKFMVYLQKENIIDESGMPKERFSAEFPKEGPSILRIQQVVRGDSAAYFCASSPSGSRNQPQHFGDGTRLSIL.

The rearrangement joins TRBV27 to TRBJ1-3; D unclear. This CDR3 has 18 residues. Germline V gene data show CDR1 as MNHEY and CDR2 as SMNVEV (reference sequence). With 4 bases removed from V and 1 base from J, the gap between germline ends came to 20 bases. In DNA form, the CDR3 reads TGTGCCAGCAGTTCAGCGGGCCTCGGGGAAGGGTCTGGAAACACCATATATTTT. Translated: CASSSAGLGEGSGNTIYF.

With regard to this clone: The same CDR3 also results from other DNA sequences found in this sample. CDR3 sequence reads: CASSLVGGANTGELFF. The CDR3 coding sequence is TGTGCCAGCAGCTTGGTGGGCGGAGCGAACACCGGGGAGCTGTTTTTT. The chain couples TRBV5-6 to TRBJ2-2; D is ambiguous. Germline lookup yields CDR1 SGHDT and CDR2 YYEEEE. CDR3 length: 16 amino acids. The germline V and J ends were trimmed by 0 bases and 0 bases, with 9 bases remaining between them.

The CDR3 nucleotides are TGTGCCAGCACCCAACTTCCAGGGGGGGATGAAAAACTGTTTTTT. This sequence encodes CASTQLPGGDEKLFF. The rearrangement links TRBV6-5 to TRBJ1-4; 7 bases fit TRBD1. CDR3 size: 15 residues. Germline loops: CDR1 MNHEY, CDR2 SVGAGI. V shed 7 bases, J shed 6 bases, and the junction held 11 bases outside the gene matches.

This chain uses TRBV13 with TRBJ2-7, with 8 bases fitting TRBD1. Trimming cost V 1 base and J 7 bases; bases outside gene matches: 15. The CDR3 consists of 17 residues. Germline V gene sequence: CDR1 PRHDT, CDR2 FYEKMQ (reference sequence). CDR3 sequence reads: CASSLESGGRRLEEQYF. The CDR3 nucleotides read TGTGCCAGCAGCTTAGAATCAGGGGGCAGGAGGCTTGAGGAGCAGTACTTC.

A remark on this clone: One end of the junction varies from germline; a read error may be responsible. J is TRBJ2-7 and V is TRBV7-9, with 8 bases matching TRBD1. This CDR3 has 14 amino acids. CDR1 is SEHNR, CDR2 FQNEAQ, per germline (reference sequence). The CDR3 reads CASSLQGASYGQYF. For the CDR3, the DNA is TGTGCCAGCAGCTTACAGGGGGCTAGCTACGGGCAGTACTTC.

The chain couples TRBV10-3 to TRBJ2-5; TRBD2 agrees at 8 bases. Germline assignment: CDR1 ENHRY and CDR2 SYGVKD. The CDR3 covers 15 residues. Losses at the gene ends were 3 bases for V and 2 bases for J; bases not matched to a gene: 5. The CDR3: CAISELAAGQETQYF. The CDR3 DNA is TGTGCCATCAGTGAACTAGCGGCAGGACAAGAGACCCAGTACTTC.

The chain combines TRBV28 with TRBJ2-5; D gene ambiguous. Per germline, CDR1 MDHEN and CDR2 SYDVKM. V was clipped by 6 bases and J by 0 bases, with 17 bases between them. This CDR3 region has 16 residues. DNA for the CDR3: TGTGCCAGCAGCTGGAAGATGGTAGGGAACCAAGAGACCCAGTACTTC. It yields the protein CASSWKMVGNQETQYF.

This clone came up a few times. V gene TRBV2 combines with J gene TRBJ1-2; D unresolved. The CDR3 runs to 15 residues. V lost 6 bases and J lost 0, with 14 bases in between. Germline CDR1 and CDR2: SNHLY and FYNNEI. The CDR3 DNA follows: TGTGCCAGCAGAATAACCGCGTTAGCTAACTATGGCTACACCTTC. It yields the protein CASRITALANYGYTF.

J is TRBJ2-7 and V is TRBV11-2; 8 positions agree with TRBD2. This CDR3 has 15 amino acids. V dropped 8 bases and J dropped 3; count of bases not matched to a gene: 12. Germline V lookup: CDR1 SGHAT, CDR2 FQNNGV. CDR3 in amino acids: CASDLRGGPLYEQYF. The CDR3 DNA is TGTGCCAGCGACCTCCGGGGGGGCCCCCTCTACGAGCAGTACTTC.

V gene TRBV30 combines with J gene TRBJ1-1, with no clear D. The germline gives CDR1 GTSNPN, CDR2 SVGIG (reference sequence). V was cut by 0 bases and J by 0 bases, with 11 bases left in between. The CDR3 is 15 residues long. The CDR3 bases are TGTGCCTGGAGTGTAGATGGGGATTTGAACACTGAAGCTTTCTTT. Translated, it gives CAWSVDGDLNTEAFF.

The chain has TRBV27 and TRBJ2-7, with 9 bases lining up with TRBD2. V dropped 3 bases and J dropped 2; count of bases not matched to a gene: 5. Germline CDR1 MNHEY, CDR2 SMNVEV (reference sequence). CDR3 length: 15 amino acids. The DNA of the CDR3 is TGTGCCAGCAGTTTGGGTGGCGGGGGGGCCTACGAGCAGTACTTC. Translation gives CASSLGGGGAYEQYF.

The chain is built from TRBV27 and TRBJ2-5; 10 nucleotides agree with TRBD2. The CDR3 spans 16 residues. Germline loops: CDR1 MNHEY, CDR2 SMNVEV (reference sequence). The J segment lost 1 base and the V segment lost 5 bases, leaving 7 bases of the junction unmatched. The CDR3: CASSPSSGGFQETQYF. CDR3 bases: TGTGCCAGCAGTCCCTCTAGCGGGGGATTCCAAGAGACCCAGTACTTC.

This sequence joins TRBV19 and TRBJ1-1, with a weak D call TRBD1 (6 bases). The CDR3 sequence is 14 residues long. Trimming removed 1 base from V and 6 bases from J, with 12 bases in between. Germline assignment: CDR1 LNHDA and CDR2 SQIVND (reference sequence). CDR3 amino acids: CASSIAGGLAEAFF. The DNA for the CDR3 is TGTGCCAGTAGTATAGCGGGGGGGCTCGCTGAAGCTTTCTTT. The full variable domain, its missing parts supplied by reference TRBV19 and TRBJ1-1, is DGGITQSPKYLFRKEGQNVTLSCEQNLNHDAMYWYRQDPGQGLRLIYYSQIVNDFQKGDIAEGYSVSREKKESFPLTVTSAQKNPTAFYLCASSIAGGLAEAFFGQGTRLTVV.

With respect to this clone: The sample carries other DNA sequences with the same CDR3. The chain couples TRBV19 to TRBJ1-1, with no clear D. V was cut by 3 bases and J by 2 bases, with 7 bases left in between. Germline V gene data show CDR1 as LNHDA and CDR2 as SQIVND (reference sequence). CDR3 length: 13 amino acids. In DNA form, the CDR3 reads TGTGCCAGTAGTATTTCGGAAAACACTGAAGCTTTCTTT. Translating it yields CASSISENTEAFF.